This T cell receptor beta chain was retrieved from a study of shared clonotypes between healthy human individuals. As for the study in general: Participating donors consisted of two women and a few men aged 18 to 49.

Sequencing used immunoSEQ multiplex PCR; TCRdb keeps in-frame clones, though not all of them. The table records approximately 480,000 clones, roughly 85% of them present only once. Remarks on this clone: What it binds is not known.

CDR3 size: 15 residues. The V gene end was trimmed by 5 bases and the J gene end by 6 bases; junction bases not matched to a gene: 8. Germline CDR1 and CDR2: SGHRS and YFSETQ. Study observations and caveats: Clonotype sharing among donors likely depends on sequencing depth.

The healthy adult donors were HIV-negative and reported no recent acute infections or vaccinations. The rearrangement uses TRBV5-1 and TRBJ2-2, with 9 bases lining up with TRBD2. The sequenced sample consisted of PBMCs. This clonotype was obtained from a woman aged 40 to 50 in good health. Some clones in this sample may be carry-over from other donors' samples. The CDR3 DNA reads as TGCGCCAGCAGGCAGGGGACTAGCTTTTCCGGGGAGCTGTTTTTT. This codes for CASRQGTSFSGELFF. Full variable domain (outside the CDR3, taken from reference TRBV5-1 and TRBJ2-2): KAGVTQTPRYLIKTRGQQVTLSCSPISGHRSVSWYQQTPGQGLQFLFEYFSETQRNKGNFPGRFSGRQFSNSRSEMNVSTLELGDSALYLCASRQGTSFSGELFFGEGSRLTVL.